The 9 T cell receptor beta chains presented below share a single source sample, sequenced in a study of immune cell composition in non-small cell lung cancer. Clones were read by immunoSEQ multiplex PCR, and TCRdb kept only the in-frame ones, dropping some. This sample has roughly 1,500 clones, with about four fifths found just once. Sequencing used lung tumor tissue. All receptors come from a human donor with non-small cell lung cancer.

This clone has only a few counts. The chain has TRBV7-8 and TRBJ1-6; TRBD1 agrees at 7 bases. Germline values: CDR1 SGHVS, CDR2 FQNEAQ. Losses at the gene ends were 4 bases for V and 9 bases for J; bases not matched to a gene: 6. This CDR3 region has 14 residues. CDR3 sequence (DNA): TGTGCCAGCAGCTCCCCGACAGGGCGTTCACCCCTCCACTTT. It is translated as CASSSPTGRSPLHF.

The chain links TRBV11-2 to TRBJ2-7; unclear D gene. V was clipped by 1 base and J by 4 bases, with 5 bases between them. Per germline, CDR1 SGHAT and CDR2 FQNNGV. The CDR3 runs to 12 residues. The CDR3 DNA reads TGTGCCAGCAGCTTAGGCGCTTACGAGCAGTACTTC. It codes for CASSLGAYEQYF.

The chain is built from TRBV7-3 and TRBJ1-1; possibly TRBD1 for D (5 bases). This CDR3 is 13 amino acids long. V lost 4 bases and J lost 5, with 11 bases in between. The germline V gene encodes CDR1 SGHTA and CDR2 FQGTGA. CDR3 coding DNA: TGTGCCAGCAGCTCCCAGGGAAATACTGAAGCTTTCTTT. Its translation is CASSSQGNTEAFF.

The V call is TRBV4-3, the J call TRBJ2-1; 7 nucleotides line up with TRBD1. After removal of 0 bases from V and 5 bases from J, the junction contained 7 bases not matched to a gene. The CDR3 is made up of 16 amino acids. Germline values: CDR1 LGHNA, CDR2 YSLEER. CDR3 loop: CASSQEQGTPNNEQFF. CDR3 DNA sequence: TGCGCCAGCAGCCAAGAACAGGGGACGCCTAACAATGAGCAGTTCTTC.

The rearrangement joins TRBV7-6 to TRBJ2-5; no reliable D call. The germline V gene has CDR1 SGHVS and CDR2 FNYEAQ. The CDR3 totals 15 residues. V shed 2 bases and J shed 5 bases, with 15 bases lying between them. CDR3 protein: CASSLLAGPGETQYF. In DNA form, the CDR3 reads TGTGCCAGCAGCTTATTGGCAGGTCCTGGGGAGACCCAGTACTTC.

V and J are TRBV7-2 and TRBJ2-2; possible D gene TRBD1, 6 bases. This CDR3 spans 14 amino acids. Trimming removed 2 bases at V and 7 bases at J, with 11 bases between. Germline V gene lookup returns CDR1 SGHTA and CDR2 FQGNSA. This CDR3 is CASSLNSGDGELFF. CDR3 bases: TGTGCCAGCAGCTTAAACTCAGGGGACGGGGAGCTGTTTTTT. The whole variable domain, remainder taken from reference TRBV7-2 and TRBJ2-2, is GAGVSQSPSNKVTEKGKDVELRCDPISGHTALYWYRQSLGQGLEFLIYFQGNSAPDKSGLPSDRFSAERTGGSVSTLTIQRTQQEDSAVYLCASSLNSGDGELFFGEGSRLTVL.

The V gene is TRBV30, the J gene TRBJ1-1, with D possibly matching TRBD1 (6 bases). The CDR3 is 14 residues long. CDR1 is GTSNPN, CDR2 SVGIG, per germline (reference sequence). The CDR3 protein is CSSSPGALNTEAFF. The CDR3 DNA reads TGTTCTAGTTCTCCAGGGGCCCTGAACACTGAAGCTTTCTTT.

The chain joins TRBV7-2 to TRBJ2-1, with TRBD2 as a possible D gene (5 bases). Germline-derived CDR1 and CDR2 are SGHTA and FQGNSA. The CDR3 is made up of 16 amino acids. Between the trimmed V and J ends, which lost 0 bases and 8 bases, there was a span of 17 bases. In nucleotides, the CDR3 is TGTGCCAGCAGCTTAGCGGCCCAGCGGCGGGTATATGAGCAGTTCTTC. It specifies CASSLAAQRRVYEQFF.

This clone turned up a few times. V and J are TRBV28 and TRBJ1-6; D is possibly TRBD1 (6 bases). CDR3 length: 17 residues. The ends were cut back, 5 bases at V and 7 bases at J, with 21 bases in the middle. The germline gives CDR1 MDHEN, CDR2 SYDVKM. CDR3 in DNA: TGTGCCAGCAGTGGTCCTCAGGGGACCGCGGCGAATTCACCCCTCCACTTT. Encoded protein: CASSGPQGTAANSPLHF.